This is a list of T cell receptor beta chains from one sample in a study of blood T cells in healthy people across ages. MiXCR, applied by TCRdb to the 5' RACE reads, yields one record per CDR3 protein. The data contain almost 1 million distinct CDR3 sequences, roughly 51% of them singletons. Sequencing used blood. The receptor set was obtained from a woman aged 60-75 years in good health. The CDR3 runs from the conserved cysteine through the conserved F or W. The D gene is left open where the match is weak. Only part of the rows carry a size: once, few, many, or a class if the clone is expanded.

D gene	V gene	J gene	CDR3 length	clone size	CDR3 DNA	CDR3 protein
-	TRBV5-5	TRBJ2-4	15	-	TGTGCCAGCAGCTTGGACCCAGGGCCCACAAGGGAGCAGTACTTC	CASSLDPGPTREQYF
-	TRBV20-1	TRBJ1-2	12	-	TGCAGTGCTAGTCTCAGGCCCTATGGCTACACCTTC	CSASLRPYGYTF
TRBD2	TRBV7-2	TRBJ2-3	16	many	TGTGCCAGCAGCTTTACTAGCGGGATATCATCAGATACGCAGTATTTT	CASSFTSGISSDTQYF
TRBD2	TRBV7-9	TRBJ2-3	15	few	TGTGCCAGCAGCTTAGCTAGCGGGATCACAGATACGCAGTATTTT	CASSLASGITDTQYF
-	TRBV7-8	TRBJ2-3	15	-	TGTGCCAGCAGCTTTCCCGGACTCAGCACAGATACGCAGTATTTT	CASSFPGLSTDTQYF
-	TRBV6-5	TRBJ1-6	15	once	TGTGCCAGCAGTTCTGGTAGCTCCTATAATCCACCCCTCCACTTT	CASSSGSSYNPPLHF
TRBD1	TRBV4-3	TRBJ1-5	15	few	TGCGCCAGCAGCAGTGGGACAGGGGGAGCGCAGCCCCAGCATTTT	CASSSGTGGAQPQHF
TRBD1	TRBV2	TRBJ1-3	14	few	TGTGCCAGCAGTGGGGACAGCTCTGGAAACACCATATATTTT	CASSGDSSGNTIYF
-	TRBV6-1	TRBJ2-3	15	-	TGTGCCAGCAGTGGCCGGATAGGAAGCACAGATACGCAGTATTTT	CASSGRIGSTDTQYF
-	TRBV6-5	TRBJ2-5	16	-	TGTGCCAGCAGTTACACCTTACTCCGGGGAAAAGAGACCCAGTACTTC	CASSYTLLRGKETQYF
-	TRBV14	TRBJ2-3	14	-	TGTGCCAGCAGCCCCCGGACGTTCCCAGATACGCAGTATTTT	CASSPRTFPDTQYF
TRBD2	TRBV9	TRBJ2-1	16	-	TGTGCCAGCAGCGTAGAGGGGACTAGCGGGAGAAATGAGCAGTTCTTC	CASSVEGTSGRNEQFF
-	TRBV6-1	TRBJ2-1	16	-	TGTGCCAGCAGTGTATCTAGGGAAGACTCCTACAATGAGCAGTTCTTC	CASSVSREDSYNEQFF
TRBD1	TRBV3-1	TRBJ1-6	15	-	TGTGCCAGCAGCCAGATGGGACAGGGAAATTCACCCCTCCACTTT	CASSQMGQGNSPLHF
-	TRBV4-2	TRBJ1-1	19	-	TGTGCCAGCAGCCAAGGATTCACATTTGTGGACGTCGTGAACACTGAAGCTTTCTTT	CASSQGFTFVDVVNTEAFF